This TCR beta chain was captured by sequencing in a study of CD8+CD57+ T cells in acquired aplastic anemia. Study background: Mean yield of DNA from sorted CD4+ and CD8+ cells was roughly 3.1 ug.

General observations from the study: A set of more than 25 CD8+ CDR3 sequences was shared between patients and controls, and these sequences appeared highly expressed in patients.

The authors sequenced patients whose flow cytometry had shown CD8+CD57+ cell expansion. In this sample, this clonotype turned up many times. The antigen remains undetermined. The CDR3 has 15 residues. In germline, CDR1 is SGHTA, CDR2 FQGNSA. With V trimmed by 3 bases and J by 3 bases, 2 bases remained unmatched. TCR beta VDJ and CDR3 profiles were obtained from a genomic DNA template. TCRdb independently ran MiXCR on the reads; one entry per CDR3 protein. The sample has a few hundred thousand distinct CDR3 sequences, around 30% seen once. The chain employs TRBV7-2 and TRBJ1-2, with 12 nucleotides matching TRBD1. The source is a human donor with aplastic anemia. Sequenced sample: sorted CD4+, CD8+, or CD8+CD57+ T cells (not recorded which) from PBMCs. DNA for the CDR3: TGTGCCAGCAGCTTGGGACAGGGGGCAGACTATGGCTACACCTTC. Its translation: CASSLGQGADYGYTF.